The count of the clone carrying this TCR beta chain is one. Its target is unknown. Genes here carry mouse names. Described time point: mouse harvest day 7 after allogeneic transplant. Tail vein injection delivered 10^7 T-cell-depleted bone marrow cells and 10^6 splenic CD5+ T cells. This mouse GVHD model was MHC-mismatched B6 to BALB/c, profiled day 7 or 14. This entry is derived from a study of tissue T cells after allogeneic stem cell transplantation. Study results and caveats: Alloreactivity or antigen specificity of tissue TCRs was not determined; some clones might be host cells. Tissue-detected TCR repertoire was only partly captured by blood and spleen T cells. Across patients, clones rarely overlapped, yet motif clusters were shared tissue-specifically.

TCRdb keeps only in-frame clones here, not all; method: immunoSEQ multiplex PCR. The sample contains about 4,000 clones, around 50% of which appear only once. This receptor was obtained from a female BALB/c mouse given C57BL/6 T cells with graft-versus-host disease after an allogeneic hematopoietic cell transplant. The sequenced material came from gut tissue.

CDR3 DNA, as far as it was read: TGTGCCAGCAGTCACTGGGGGGGCCAGTTC. Encoded protein: CASSHWGGQF. The whole CDR3 sequence is CASSHWGGQFF. The V gene is TRBV19, the J gene TRBJ2-1; 11 bases fit TRBD2. With the read ending 1 residue before the CDR3 end, the germline J gene is used to fill in that end. CDR1 is FNHDT and CDR2 is SITEND in the germline V gene (reference sequence). V gave up 4 bases and J gave up 13 bases; unmatched junction bases: 1. The CDR3 length is 11 residues.